Included here is one T cell receptor (beta chain) sequence, with context. This specimen belongs to a study of blood T cell repertoires in COVID-19. Repertoires were generated with immunoSEQ multiplex PCR, while TCRdb's copy carries only in-frame clones and drops some. Altogether under 200,000 clones are present, around 85% being singletons, with the ten largest covering about a tenth. There are 11 residues in the CDR3. The V end lost 5 bases, the J end lost 5 bases, and 7 bases lay between the germline ends. Germline CDR1 KGHSH, CDR2 LQKENI. The chain employs TRBV18 and TRBJ2-7, with D possibly matching TRBD2 (5 bases). Sequenced material: peripheral blood. The sequence was obtained from a woman aged 60-75 years with COVID-19, enrolled during active disease. The CDR3 is CASSSGNEQYF. In DNA, the CDR3 is TGTGCCAGCTCATCGGGGAACGAGCAGTACTTC.